Following are 8 T cell receptor gamma chains from one sample sequenced in a study of γδ T cells in repeated Plasmodium falciparum infection. Flow sorting of PBMC yielded separate Vgamma9/Vdelta2+ and Vdelta2-negative gammadelta T cell populations for bulk repertoire analysis. TCRdb processed the multiplex PCR reads again with the CATT caller. The table includes about 30,000 gamma-chain clones, more than 1.4% detected once. The sample comprised gamma-delta T cells from blood. The receptors stem from a pool of human donors (malaria-infected and uninfected, not separated).

This clone was picked up many times. The V and J genes are TRGV2 and TRGJ1 or TRGJ2. TCRdb supplies no J gene; here it was assigned by aligning the nucleotide sequence to germline. Germline CDR1 EGSNGY, CDR2 YDSYNSKV. The CDR3 length is 12 residues. V shed 2 bases, J shed 7 bases, and the junction held 5 bases outside the gene matches. The CDR3 is CATWDVEYKKLF. DNA for the CDR3: TGTGCCACCTGGGACGTGGAATATAAGAAACTCTTT.

This clone has ten or more counts. A far more abundant clone sits one base away, making this likely a read error. The same CDR3 can be traced to other DNA sequences in this sample. No J gene was named, though the V gene is TRGV3. The CDR3 consists of 13 residues. Germline-derived CDR1 and CDR2 are VTNTFY and YDVSTARD (reference sequence). This CDR3 reads CATWDSPYYKKLF. The CDR3 DNA sequence: TGTGCCACCTGGGACTCCCCCTATTATAAGAAGCTCTTT.

A note on this clone: Translating this DNA gives a protein that differs at residue 6 from the TCRdb one, which belongs to a much larger clone; a read error is likely, and the protein shown is this translation. The gene calls are TRGV9 and TRGJ1 or TRGJ2. The J gene, missing from TCRdb, was assigned here through DNA to germline matching. This CDR3 is 14 amino acids long. After removal of 2 bases from V and 3 bases from J, the junction contained 7 bases not matched to a gene. The germline V gene encodes CDR1 GITISATS and CDR2 ISYDGTV (reference sequence). CDR3 loop: CALWEAQAYYKKLF. The CDR3 DNA follows: TGTGCCTTGTGGGAGGCCCAAGCTTATTATAAGAAACTCTTT.

This sequence joins TRGV9 and TRGJP. TCRdb carries no J gene annotation; the J gene was assigned here by matching the DNA with germline. V gave up 0 bases and J gave up 16 bases; unmatched junction bases: 12. The V gene's germline CDR1 is GITISATS and CDR2 ISYDGTV (reference sequence). The CDR3 totals 16 residues. CDR3 sequence: CALWEVRSWAKKIKVF. CDR3 nucleotide sequence: TGTGCCTTGTGGGAGGTGCGGAGTTGGGCAAAAAAAATCAAGGTATTT.

This clone has at least ten counts. A clone one base away is much larger, so this may be a read error. Other DNA variants within this sample encode the same CDR3. This chain links TRGV5 with TRGJ1 or TRGJ2. Germline CDR1 reads VINAFY; CDR2 reads YDVSNSKD. The trim removed 1 base at V and 4 bases at J, leaving 4 bases unmatched. This CDR3 has 13 amino acids. CDR3 in DNA: TGTGCCACCTGGGACAGTCCGTATTATAAGAAACTCTTT. Translating it yields CATWDSPYYKKLF.

Comment on this clone: TCRdb pairs this DNA with a much larger clone's protein that differs at residue 3, likely a read error; the protein shown was translated from the DNA. The genes are TRGV3 and TRGJP2. TCRdb offers no J gene call, so here the DNA was matched to germline to obtain one. Germline V gene lookup returns CDR1 VTNTFY and CDR2 YDVSTARD (reference sequence). CDR3 size: 18 residues. CDR3 sequence: CAAWDRPWGYSSDWIKTF. The CDR3 region has the DNA TGTGCCGCCTGGGACAGGCCTTGGGGGTATAGTAGTGATTGGATCAAGACGTTT.

This clone was seen ten or more times. This likely came from a read error, as a far larger clone is one base away. Other DNA sequences from this sample encode an identical CDR3 as well. This sequence joins TRGV9 and TRGJP1. Per the germline V gene, CDR1 is GITISATS and CDR2 is ISYDGTV (reference sequence). CDR3 length: 12 amino acids. The CDR3: CASYTTGWFKIF. The CDR3, as DNA: TGTGCCTCTTATACCACTGGCTGGTTCAAGATATTT.

This clone has at least ten counts. The same CDR3 also results from other DNA sequences found in this sample. CDR3 DNA: TGTGCCACCTGGGACAGGCGGTATAAGAAACTCTTT. It yields the protein CATWDRRYKKLF. The V and J genes are TRGV3 and TRGJ1 or TRGJ2. The J segment lost 7 bases and the V segment lost 0 bases, leaving 3 bases of the junction unmatched. Germline V lookup: CDR1 VTNTFY, CDR2 YDVSTARD (reference sequence). CDR3 length equals 12 residues.